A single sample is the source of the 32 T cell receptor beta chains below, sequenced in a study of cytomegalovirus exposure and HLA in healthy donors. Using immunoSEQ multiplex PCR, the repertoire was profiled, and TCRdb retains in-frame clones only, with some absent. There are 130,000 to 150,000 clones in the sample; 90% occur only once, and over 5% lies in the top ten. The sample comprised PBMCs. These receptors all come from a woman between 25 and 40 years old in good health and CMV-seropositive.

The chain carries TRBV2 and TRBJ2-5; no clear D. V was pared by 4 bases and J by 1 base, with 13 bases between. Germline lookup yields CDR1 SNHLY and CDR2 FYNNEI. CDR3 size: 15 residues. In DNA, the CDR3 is TGTGCCAGCAGTGGCCTTGGGCAGGCCCAAGAGACCCAGTACTTC. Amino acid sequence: CASSGLGQAQETQYF.

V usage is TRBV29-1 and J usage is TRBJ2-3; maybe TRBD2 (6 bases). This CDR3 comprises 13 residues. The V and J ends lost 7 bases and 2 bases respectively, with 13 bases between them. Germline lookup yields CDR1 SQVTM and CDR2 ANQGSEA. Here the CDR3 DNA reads TGCAGCGCCTTTCCGGGGGACACAGATACGCAGTATTTT. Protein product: CSAFPGDTDTQYF.

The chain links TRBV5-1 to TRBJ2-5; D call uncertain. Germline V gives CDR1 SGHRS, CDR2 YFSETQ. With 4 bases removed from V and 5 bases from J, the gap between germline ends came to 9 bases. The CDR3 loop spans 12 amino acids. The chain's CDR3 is CASSTDGETQYF. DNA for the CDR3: TGCGCCAGCAGCACAGATGGGGAGACCCAGTACTTC.

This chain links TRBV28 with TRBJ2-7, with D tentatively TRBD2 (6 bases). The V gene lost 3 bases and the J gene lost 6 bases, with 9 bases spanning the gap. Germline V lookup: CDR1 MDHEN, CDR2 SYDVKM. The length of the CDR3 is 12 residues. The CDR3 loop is CASSFGSPEQYF. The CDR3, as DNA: TGTGCCAGCAGTTTCGGGAGTCCCGAGCAGTACTTC. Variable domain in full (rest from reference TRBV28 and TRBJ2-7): DVKVTQSSRYLVKRTGEKVFLECVQDMDHENMFWYRQDPGLGLRLIYFSYDVKMKEKGDIPEGYSVSREKKERFSLILESASTNQTSMYLCASSFGSPEQYFGPGTRLTVT.

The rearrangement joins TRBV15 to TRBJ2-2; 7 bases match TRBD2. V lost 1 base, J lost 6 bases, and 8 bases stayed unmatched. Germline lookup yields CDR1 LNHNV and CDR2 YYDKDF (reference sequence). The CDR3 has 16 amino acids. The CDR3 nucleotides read TGTGCCACCAGCAGAGGCGGAAGCGGGGCATCCGGGGAGCTGTTTTTT. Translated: CATSRGGSGASGELFF.

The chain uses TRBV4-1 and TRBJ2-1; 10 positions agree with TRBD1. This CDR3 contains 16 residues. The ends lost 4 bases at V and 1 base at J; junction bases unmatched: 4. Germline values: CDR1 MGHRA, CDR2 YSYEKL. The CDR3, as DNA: TGCGCCAGCAGCCCTCCGGGACAGGGGTCCTACAATGAGCAGTTCTTC. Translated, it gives CASSPPGQGSYNEQFF.

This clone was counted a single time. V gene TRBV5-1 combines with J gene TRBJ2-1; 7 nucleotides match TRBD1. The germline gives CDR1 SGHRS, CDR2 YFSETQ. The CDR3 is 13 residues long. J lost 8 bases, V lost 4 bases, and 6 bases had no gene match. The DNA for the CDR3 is TGCGCCAGCAGCCTGACAGGGAACTATGAGCAGTTCTTC. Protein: CASSLTGNYEQFF.

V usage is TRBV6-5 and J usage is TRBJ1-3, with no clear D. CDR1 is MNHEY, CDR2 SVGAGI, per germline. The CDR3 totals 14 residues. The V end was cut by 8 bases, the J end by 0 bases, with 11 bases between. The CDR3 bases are TGTGCCAGCCGAGCCCCCCACTCTGGAAACACCATATATTTT. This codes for CASRAPHSGNTIYF.

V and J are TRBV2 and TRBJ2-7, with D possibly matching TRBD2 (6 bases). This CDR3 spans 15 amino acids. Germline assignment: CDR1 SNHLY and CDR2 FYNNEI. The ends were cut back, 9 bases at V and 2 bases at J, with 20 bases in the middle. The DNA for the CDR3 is TGTGCCAGACAATATTCGGGACTCAACACCTACGAGCAGTACTTC. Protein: CARQYSGLNTYEQYF.

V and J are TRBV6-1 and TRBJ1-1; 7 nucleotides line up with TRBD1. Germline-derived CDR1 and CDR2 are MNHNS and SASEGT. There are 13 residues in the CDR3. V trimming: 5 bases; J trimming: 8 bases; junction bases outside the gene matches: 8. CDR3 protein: CASSPWTGGEAFF. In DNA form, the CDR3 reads TGTGCCAGCAGTCCATGGACAGGAGGAGAAGCTTTCTTT.

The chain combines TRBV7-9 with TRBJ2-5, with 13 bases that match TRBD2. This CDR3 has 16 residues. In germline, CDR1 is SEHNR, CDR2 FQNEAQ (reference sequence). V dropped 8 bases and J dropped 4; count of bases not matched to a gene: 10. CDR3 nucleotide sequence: TGTGCCAGCGGGCCGGGACTAGCGGGATCGGGAGAGACCCAGTACTTC. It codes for CASGPGLAGSGETQYF.

CDR3 in DNA: TGTGCCAGCAGTTTCACCGGGACTAGCGGGACCCGAGGGCAGTTCTTC. Amino acid sequence: CASSFTGTSGTRGQFF. The V call is TRBV6-5, the J call TRBJ2-1, with 13 bases lining up with TRBD2. The V and J ends lost 4 bases and 12 bases, in that order; junction bases with no gene match: 12. This CDR3 has 16 amino acids. Germline-derived CDR1 and CDR2 are MNHEY and SVGAGI.

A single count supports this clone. The CDR3 region has the DNA TGTGCCAGCAGCGCCCCCGGGACAACACAGGGCGAGCAGTACTTC. Translated, it gives CASSAPGTTQGEQYF. The V gene is TRBV5-6, the J gene TRBJ2-7; TRBD1 might be the D (6 bases). The germline V gene has CDR1 SGHDT and CDR2 YYEEEE. The CDR3 contains 15 residues. Trimming removed 4 bases at V and 6 bases at J, with 20 bases between.

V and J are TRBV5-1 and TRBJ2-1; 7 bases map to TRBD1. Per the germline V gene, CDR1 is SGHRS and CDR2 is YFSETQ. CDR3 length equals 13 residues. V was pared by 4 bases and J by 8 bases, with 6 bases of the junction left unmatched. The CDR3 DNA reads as TGCGCCAGCAGCGAACCGCAGGGGGATGAGCAGTTCTTC. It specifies CASSEPQGDEQFF.

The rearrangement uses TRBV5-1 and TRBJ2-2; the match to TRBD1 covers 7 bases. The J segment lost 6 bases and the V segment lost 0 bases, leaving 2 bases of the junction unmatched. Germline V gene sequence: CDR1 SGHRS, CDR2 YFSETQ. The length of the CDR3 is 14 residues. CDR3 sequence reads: CASSLGQGAGELFF. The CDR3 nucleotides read TGCGCCAGCAGCTTGGGACAGGGCGCCGGGGAGCTGTTTTTT.

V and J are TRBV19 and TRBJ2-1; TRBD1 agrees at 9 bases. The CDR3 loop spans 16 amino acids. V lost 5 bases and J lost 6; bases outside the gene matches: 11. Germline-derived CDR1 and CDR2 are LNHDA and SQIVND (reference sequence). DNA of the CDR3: TGTGCCAGTAGTGTCAACCGGGACAGGGAAAGCAATGAGCAGTTCTTC. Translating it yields CASSVNRDRESNEQFF.

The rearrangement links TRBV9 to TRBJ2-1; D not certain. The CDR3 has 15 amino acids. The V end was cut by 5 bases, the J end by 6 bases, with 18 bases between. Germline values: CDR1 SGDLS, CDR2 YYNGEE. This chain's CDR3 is CASRLMSDSCNEQFF. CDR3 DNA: TGTGCCAGCAGGCTGATGTCGGATAGCTGCAATGAGCAGTTCTTC.

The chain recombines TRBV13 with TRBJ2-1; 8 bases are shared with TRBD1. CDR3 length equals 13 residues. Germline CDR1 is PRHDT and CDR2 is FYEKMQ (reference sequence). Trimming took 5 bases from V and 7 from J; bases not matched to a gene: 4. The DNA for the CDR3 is TGTGCCAGCAGCCCCGGGACAGGAAATGAGCAGTTCTTC. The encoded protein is CASSPGTGNEQFF.

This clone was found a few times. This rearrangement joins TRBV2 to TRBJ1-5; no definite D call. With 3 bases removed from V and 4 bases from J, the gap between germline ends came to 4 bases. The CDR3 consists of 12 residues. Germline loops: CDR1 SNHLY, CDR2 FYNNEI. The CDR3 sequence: CASSDRNQPQHF. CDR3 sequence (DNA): TGTGCCAGCAGTGACAGGAATCAGCCCCAGCATTTT.

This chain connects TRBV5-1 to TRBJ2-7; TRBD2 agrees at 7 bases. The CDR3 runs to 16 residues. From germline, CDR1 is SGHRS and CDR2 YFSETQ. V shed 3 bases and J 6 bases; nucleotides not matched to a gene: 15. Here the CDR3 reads CASSSGGAGYYIEQYF. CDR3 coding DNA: TGCGCCAGCAGCTCGGGGGGAGCGGGATACTACATCGAGCAGTACTTC.

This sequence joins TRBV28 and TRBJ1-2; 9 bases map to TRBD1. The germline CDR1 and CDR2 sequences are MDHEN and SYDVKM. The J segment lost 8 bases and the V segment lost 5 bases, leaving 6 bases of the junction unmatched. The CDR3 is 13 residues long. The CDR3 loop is CASSPPGQGGYTF. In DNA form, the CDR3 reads TGTGCCAGCAGTCCTCCGGGACAGGGAGGCTACACCTTC.

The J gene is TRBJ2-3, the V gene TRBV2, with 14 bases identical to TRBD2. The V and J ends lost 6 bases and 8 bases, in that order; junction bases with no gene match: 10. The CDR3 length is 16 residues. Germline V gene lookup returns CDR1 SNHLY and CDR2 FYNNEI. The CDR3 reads CASSEGLAGAIGTQYF. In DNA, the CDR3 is TGTGCCAGCAGCGAGGGACTAGCGGGGGCCATCGGTACGCAGTATTTT.

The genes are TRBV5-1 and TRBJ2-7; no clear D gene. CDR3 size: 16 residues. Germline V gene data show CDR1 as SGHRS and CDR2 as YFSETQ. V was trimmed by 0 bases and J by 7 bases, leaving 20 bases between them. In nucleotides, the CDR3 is TGCGCCAGCAGCTTGGCCGGATCAGCGCTGGCGGTTGAGCAGTACTTC. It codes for CASSLAGSALAVEQYF.

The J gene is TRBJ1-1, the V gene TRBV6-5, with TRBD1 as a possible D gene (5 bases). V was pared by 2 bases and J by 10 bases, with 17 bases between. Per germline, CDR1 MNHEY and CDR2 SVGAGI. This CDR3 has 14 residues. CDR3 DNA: TGTGCCAGCAGTTACGGTCGGGGGGTGTTTGGAGCTTTCTTT. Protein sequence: CASSYGRGVFGAFF.

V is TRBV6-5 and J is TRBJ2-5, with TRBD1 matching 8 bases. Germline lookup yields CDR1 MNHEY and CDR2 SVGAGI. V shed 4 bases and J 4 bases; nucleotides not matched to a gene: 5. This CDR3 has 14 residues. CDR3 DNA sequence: TGTGCCAGCAGTTCCTCCAGGGGGCGAGAGACCCAGTACTTC. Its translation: CASSSSRGRETQYF.

The CDR3: CASSLSIGGYEQYF. CDR3 DNA: TGTGCCAGCAGTTTATCGATTGGGGGGTACGAGCAGTACTTC. This sequence joins TRBV27 and TRBJ2-7, with D possibly TRBD2 on 6 matching bases. Trimming left V 0 bases short and J 4 bases short, with 10 bases between. The CDR3 consists of 14 residues. The germline CDR1 and CDR2 sequences are MNHEY and SMNVEV (reference sequence).

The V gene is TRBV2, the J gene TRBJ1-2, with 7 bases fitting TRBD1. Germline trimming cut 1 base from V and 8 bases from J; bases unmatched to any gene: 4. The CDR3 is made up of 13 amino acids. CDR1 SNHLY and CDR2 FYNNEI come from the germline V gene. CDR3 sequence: CASSEEGAKGYTF. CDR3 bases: TGTGCCAGCAGTGAAGAGGGGGCGAAAGGCTACACCTTC.

CDR3 residues: CASSESPTRRDEQFF. In DNA, the CDR3 is TGTGCCAGCAGTGAAAGCCCCACTAGGCGGGATGAGCAGTTCTTC. The chain uses TRBV2 and TRBJ2-1; D might be TRBD2 (5 bases). The CDR3 loop spans 15 amino acids. Germline V gene lookup returns CDR1 SNHLY and CDR2 FYNNEI. Trimming removed 2 bases at V and 8 bases at J, with 16 bases between.

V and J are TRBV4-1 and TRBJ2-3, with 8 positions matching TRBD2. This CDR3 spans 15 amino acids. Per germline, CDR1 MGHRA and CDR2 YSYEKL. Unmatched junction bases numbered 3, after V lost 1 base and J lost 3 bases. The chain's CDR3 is CASSQGSGGTDTQYF. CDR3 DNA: TGCGCCAGCAGCCAAGGAAGCGGGGGTACAGATACGCAGTATTTT.

The CDR3: CASSLITGGGNYGYTF. In DNA, the CDR3 is TGTGCCAGCAGTCTAATCACAGGGGGAGGAAACTATGGCTACACCTTC. This chain joins TRBV28 and TRBJ1-2; 8 nucleotides line up with TRBD1. Germline V gene sequence: CDR1 MDHEN, CDR2 SYDVKM. The CDR3 length is 16 residues. The J segment lost 2 bases and the V segment lost 5 bases, leaving 10 bases of the junction unmatched.

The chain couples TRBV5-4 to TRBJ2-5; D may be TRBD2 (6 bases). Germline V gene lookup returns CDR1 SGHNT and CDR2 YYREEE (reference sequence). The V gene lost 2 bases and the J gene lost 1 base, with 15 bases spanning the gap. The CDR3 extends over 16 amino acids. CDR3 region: CASSFRRGGAQETQYF. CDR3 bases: TGTGCCAGCAGCTTCCGACGAGGAGGGGCCCAAGAGACCCAGTACTTC.

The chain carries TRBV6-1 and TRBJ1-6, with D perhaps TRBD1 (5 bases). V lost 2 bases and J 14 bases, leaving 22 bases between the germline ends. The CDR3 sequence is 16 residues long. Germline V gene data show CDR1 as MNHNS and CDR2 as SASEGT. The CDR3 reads CASSETWRGGGSTLHF. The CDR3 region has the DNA TGTGCCAGCAGTGAAACATGGCGGGGGGGAGGGTCGACCCTCCACTTT.